This T cell receptor (beta chain) was observed in a study of T cells in localized non-small cell lung cancer. Notes on the study in general: Heterogeneity remains possible because sequencing was limited to only one tumor region. Uninvolved neighboring lung showed the greatest T cell clonality, exceeding tumor. Patients showing higher blood T cell density tended to see longer overall survival. When the top 100 tumor clones were examined, a median about 60 of them also appeared in the adjacent lung, which was paired and uninvolved.

Germline CDR1 reads SSHAT; CDR2 reads FNYEAQ (reference sequence). This CDR3 spans 13 amino acids. This clone was recorded once. As yet, its antigen is unknown. Sequenced by immunoSEQ multiplex PCR; TCRdb stores in-frame clones only, minus some. The sample includes fewer than 35,000 clones, around 90% of them seen just once. The gene calls are TRBV7-7 and TRBJ2-2, with D uncertain. This TCR was sampled from a man between 35 and 75 years old with stage III lung adenocarcinoma. This specimen was peripheral blood mononuclear cells, taken before any cancer treatment. In nucleotides, the CDR3 is TGTGCTAGTAGCATAGAGTTGACCGGGGAGCTGTTTTTT. As protein: CASSIELTGELFF.